This TCR beta chain was sequenced in a study of Graves' ophthalmopathy and Graves' hyperthyroidism. The CDR3 contains 13 residues. The germline gives CDR1 LGHNT, CDR2 FRNRAP. V was trimmed by 9 bases and J by 5 bases, leaving 16 bases between them. TCR beta CDR3 amplification used RNA transcripts. The authors performed first-round RT-PCR with HTBI primers and then a second-round multiplex PCR. MiXCR, run by TCRdb on the multiplex PCR reads, gives a single entry per CDR3 protein. The sample holds a few hundred thousand distinct CDR3 sequences, under 25% seen once. This clonotype was counted ten times or more.

This clonotype was sampled from a woman aged 18-29 years with stable Graves' hyperthyroidism. The sample was peripheral blood. V usage is TRBV12-5 and J usage is TRBJ1-1; D might be TRBD1 (6 bases). In nucleotides, the CDR3 is TGTGCTAGCTGGCTGGGGGCTAGGACTGAAGCTTTCTTT. It is translated as CASWLGARTEAFF.